Listed below are T cell receptor beta chains from one sample, sequenced in a study of blood T cell repertoires in COVID-19. Some clones are missing from TCRdb's copy, which holds only in-frame ones; the method was immunoSEQ multiplex PCR. Of around 150,000 clones in the sample, 87% were seen once. The material sequenced was peripheral blood. The receptors derive from a human donor in a cohort sampled during active COVID-19. The CDR3 runs from the conserved cysteine through the conserved F or W. The D gene is left open where the match is weak. The listing skips clone size in some rows; elsewhere it reads once, few, many or a size class.

J,size,D,V,CDR3,DNA
TRBJ1-6,.,.,TRBV6-5,CASSPGAGESPLHF,TGTGCCAGCAGCCCAGGGGCAGGGGAATCACCCCTCCACTTT
TRBJ1-6,.,.,TRBV27,CASRPNGSYNSPLHF,TGTGCCAGCAGGCCTAATGGCTCCTATAATTCACCCCTCCACTTT
TRBJ2-3,once,.,TRBV6-1,CASSELVVDTQYF,TGTGCCAGCAGTGAACTAGTGGTTGATACGCAGTATTTT
TRBJ2-5,once,.,TRBV5-4,CASSLALGQETQYF,TGTGCCAGCAGCTTGGCACTAGGCCAAGAGACCCAGTACTTC
TRBJ2-2,.,TRBD1,TRBV14,CASSQDPDRVGSGELFF,TGTGCCAGCAGCCAAGACCCGGACAGGGTGGGGTCCGGGGAGCTGTTTTTT
TRBJ2-3,.,TRBD1,TRBV5-1,CASSERTGSFDTQYF,TGCGCCAGCAGCGAAAGGACAGGGTCTTTCGATACGCAGTATTTT
TRBJ2-6,.,.,TRBV18,CASSPMLMPEPGTDWRGANVLTF,TGTGCCAGCTCCCCCATGCTGATGCCCGAACCGGGGACTGACTGGAGGGGGGCCAACGTCCTGACTTTC
TRBJ2-7,once,TRBD2,TRBV7-3,CASSLEGGREQYF,TGTGCCAGCAGCTTAGAGGGAGGGCGCGAGCAGTACTTC
TRBJ1-1,.,.,TRBV24-1,CATTGDGAFF,TGTGCCACCACAGGGGACGGAGCTTTCTTT
TRBJ2-2,.,.,TRBV6-5,CASSPTGGTGELFF,TGTGCCAGCAGCCCGACAGGCGGCACCGGGGAGCTGTTTTTT
TRBJ1-5,.,TRBD1,TRBV2,CASSSRGRNQPQHF,TGTGCCAGCAGCTCGAGGGGGCGCAATCAGCCCCAGCATTTT
TRBJ1-5,.,.,TRBV7-9,CASSLGGVRNQPQHF,TGTGCCAGCAGCTTAGGGGGGGTCCGCAATCAGCCCCAGCATTTT
TRBJ2-5,.,TRBD2,TRBV9,CASSVAIGGAWRQETQYF,TGTGCCAGCAGCGTAGCTATCGGGGGGGCCTGGCGGCAAGAGACCCAGTACTTC
TRBJ1-6,.,TRBD1,TRBV11-2,CASSIRDSRSPLHF,TGTGCCAGCAGCATCCGGGACAGTAGGTCACCCCTCCACTTT
TRBJ2-1,.,TRBD2,TRBV30,CAWSRGREHEQFF,TGTGCCTGGAGCCGGGGGAGGGAGCATGAGCAGTTCTTC
TRBJ1-1,.,.,TRBV30,CAWSDGGYTEAFF,TGTGCCTGGAGTGACGGGGGTTACACTGAAGCTTTCTTT
TRBJ1-2,.,TRBD1,TRBV7-2,CASSSQGYGYTF,TGTGCCAGCAGCTCACAGGGGTATGGCTACACCTTC
TRBJ1-4,.,TRBD1,TRBV11-3,CASSPPGTGVGKLFF,TGTGCCAGCAGTCCTCCGGGGACAGGGGTCGGAAAACTGTTTTTT
TRBJ2-2,.,TRBD1,TRBV5-8,CASSPRQGANTGELFF,TGTGCCAGCAGCCCGCGACAGGGGGCGAACACCGGGGAGCTGTTTTTT
TRBJ2-3,many,.,TRBV9,CASSRTGTDTQYF,TGTGCCAGCAGTCGGACAGGCACAGATACGCAGTATTTT
TRBJ1-1,.,.,TRBV5-5,CASSLTGNEAFF,TGTGCCAGCAGCTTAACCGGGAACGAAGCTTTCTTT
TRBJ2-3,.,TRBD2,TRBV7-8,CASSLAGAGGTDTQYF,TGTGCCAGCAGCTTAGCGGGTGCGGGGGGCACAGATACGCAGTATTTT
TRBJ2-7,.,TRBD1,TRBV5-6,CASTVGARGYEQYF,TGTGCCAGCACCGTCGGAGCCAGGGGGTACGAGCAGTACTTC